Following are 17 T cell receptor beta chains from one sample sequenced in a study of T cells in women clearing cervical HPV infection. The method was immunoSEQ multiplex PCR; TCRdb's version includes in-frame clones alone and lacks a portion of them. Found here are roughly 50,000 clones; the top ten clones hold roughly 35%. Sequencing was performed on blood buffy coat. The receptors were gathered from a woman between 18 and 70 years old with a cervical HPV16 infection that either progressed to CIN3+ or cleared (not recorded which).

On this clone: The sequenced fragment ends 3 residues before the CDR3 boundary, so the rest is inferred from the germline J gene. The chain combines TRBV7-9 with TRBJ1-5; tentative D call: TRBD1 (5 bases). The germline V gene has CDR1 SEHNR and CDR2 FQNEAQ (reference sequence). This CDR3 comprises 14 residues. V gave up 5 bases and J gave up 5 bases, with 13 bases separating them. CDR3: CASSGGGSDQPQHF. CDR3 DNA, as far as it was read: TGTGCCAGCAGCGGGGGGGGATCCGATCAGCCC. Full variable domain (missing parts from reference TRBV7-9 and TRBJ1-5): DTGVSQNPRHKITKRGQNVTFRCDPISEHNRLYWYRQTLGQGPEFLTYFQNEAQLEKSRLLSDRFSAERPKGSFSTLEIQRTEQGDSAMYLCASSGGGSDQPQHFGDGTRLSIL.

Turning to this clone: The read halts 3 residues ahead of the CDR3 end, with the missing end drawn from the germline J gene. The chain couples TRBV20-1 to TRBJ1-1; D not resolved. This CDR3 is 14 amino acids long. CDR1 and CDR2 (germline): DFQATT, SNEGSKA (reference sequence). The CDR3 is CSARDLVGSYEAFF. CDR3 bases read: TGCAGTGCTAGAGATCTAGTCGGATCGTACGAG.

A word on this clone: The DNA ends 3 residues before the CDR3 does, and the rest of the CDR3 is filled in from the germline J gene. The chain carries TRBV20-1 and TRBJ1-1; D uncertain. CDR1 is DFQATT, CDR2 SNEGSKA, per germline (reference sequence). CDR3 length: 13 residues. V was cut by 0 bases and J by 2 bases, with 7 bases left in between. CDR3 protein: CSARDPPNTEAFF. The DNA read from the CDR3 is TGCAGTGCTAGAGACCCTCCCAACACTGAA.

A word on this clone: The CDR3 is cut off 3 residues early in the read; its end comes from the germline J gene. The rearrangement uses TRBV7-3 and TRBJ2-1; D is unresolved. V was clipped by 5 bases and J by 9 bases, with 14 bases between them. CDR1 is SGHTA and CDR2 is FQGTGA in the germline V gene. The CDR3 sequence is 13 residues long. Here the CDR3 reads CASSPIAAGEQFF. CDR3 DNA, as far as it was read: TGTGCCAGCAGCCCGATAGCAGCTGGTGAG.

Note on this clone: The read terminates 3 residues before the CDR3 end, so the remaining end is supplied by the germline J gene. The chain carries TRBV7-2 and TRBJ2-7; D gene uncertain. The germline V and J ends were trimmed by 2 bases and 5 bases, with 13 bases remaining between them. Germline values: CDR1 SGHTA, CDR2 FQGNSA. CDR3 length equals 14 residues. The covered CDR3 bases are TGTGCCAGCAGCTTAAAGGGTTCGTTCAACGAG. Protein product: CASSLKGSFNE. The complete CDR3 protein is CASSLKGSFNEQYF.

Details on this clone: The CDR3 goes on 3 residues after the read ends, and that part is filled in from the germline J gene. The chain carries TRBV20-1 and TRBJ2-3; 7 bases match TRBD2. CDR1 and CDR2 (germline): DFQATT, SNEGSKA (reference sequence). CDR3 size: 14 residues. The trim removed 7 bases at V and 6 bases at J, leaving 13 bases unmatched. CDR3: CSESREPTSDTQYF. The covered CDR3 bases are TGCAGTGAGTCGCGGGAGCCCACCAGTGATACG.

With regard to this clone: The CDR3 goes on 3 residues after the read ends, and that part is filled in from the germline J gene. The chain couples TRBV5-6 to TRBJ2-3, with 8 bases that match TRBD2. Germline loops: CDR1 SGHDT, CDR2 YYEEEE. CDR3 length equals 14 residues. Partial CDR3 DNA: TGTGCCAGCAGCTTGGCCGGGGGGGAAGAGACG. It encodes CASSLAGGEET. From start to end, the CDR3 is CASSLAGGEETQYF.

Concerning this clone: Coverage ceases 3 residues before the CDR3 finishes, and the germline J gene fills in the end. V usage is TRBV7-2 and J usage is TRBJ2-2; possible D gene TRBD1, 5 bases. CDR3 size: 14 residues. Germline CDR1 reads SGHTA; CDR2 reads FQGNSA. CDR3 bases read: TGTGCCAGCAGCATCCCCTCTGGGGCCAACGTG. Its translation is CASSIPSGANV. The complete CDR3 sequence is CASSIPSGANVLFF. Full variable domain (missing parts from reference TRBV7-2 and TRBJ2-2): GAGVSQSPSNKVTEKGKDVELRCDPISGHTALYWYRQSLGQGLEFLIYFQGNSAPDKSGLPSDRFSAERTGGSVSTLTIQRTQQEDSAVYLCASSIPSGANVLFFGEGSRLTVL.

A remark on this clone: The CDR3 goes on 3 residues after the read ends, and that part is filled in from the germline J gene. The sample carries other DNA sequences with the same CDR3. The chain employs TRBV2 and TRBJ1-1; tentative D call: TRBD1 (5 bases). Trimming took 4 bases from V and 0 from J, leaving 9 bases between them. Per germline, CDR1 SNHLY and CDR2 FYNNEI. The CDR3 spans 14 residues. The CDR3 sequence: CASSGKGMNTEAFF. Incomplete CDR3 DNA: TGTGCCAGCAGTGGTAAGGGGATGAACACTGAA.

With respect to this clone: The CDR3 extends 3 residues past the end of the read, so its final part is completed from the germline J gene. This chain joins TRBV2 and TRBJ2-3, with 10 bases lining up with TRBD1. Germline assignment: CDR1 SNHLY and CDR2 FYNNEI. V dropped 6 bases and J dropped 7; count of bases not matched to a gene: 10. This CDR3 comprises 15 residues. The sequenced part of the CDR3 DNA is TGTGCCAGCAGAGCGGGACAGGGGACCTCTTATACG. It translates to CASRAGQGTSYT. The full-length CDR3 reads as CASRAGQGTSYTQYF.

About this clone: Sequencing ends 3 residues short of the CDR3 end; the germline J gene provides the rest. V gene TRBV29-1 combines with J gene TRBJ2-7; TRBD1 is a possible D gene (6 bases). Trimming pared 5 bases from V and 3 bases from J, leaving 14 bases between. The CDR3 sequence is 13 residues long. The germline V gene has CDR1 SQVTM and CDR2 ANQGSEA. Incomplete CDR3 DNA: TGCAGCGTTTCAGGGGCTGCCAACTACGAG. Translated, it gives CSVSGAANYE. The full CDR3 reads CSVSGAANYEQYF.

Concerning this clone itself: Read coverage stops 3 residues before the CDR3 terminus; the germline J gene supplies the remainder. The rearrangement links TRBV5-1 to TRBJ1-4; 8 bases line up with TRBD1. V was pared by 0 bases and J by 6 bases, with 7 bases of the junction left unmatched. There are 16 residues in the CDR3. Germline loops: CDR1 SGHRS, CDR2 YFSETQ. The CDR3 spells CASSLATGTGYEKLFF. The sequenced part of the CDR3 DNA is TGCGCCAGCAGCTTGGCCACCGGGACAGGCTATGAAAAA.

For this clone: The CDR3 extends 3 residues past the end of the read, so its final part is completed from the germline J gene. The chain joins TRBV29-1 to TRBJ2-2; D is possibly TRBD1 (5 bases). This CDR3 is built from 12 residues. From germline, CDR1 is SQVTM and CDR2 ANQGSEA. V was clipped by 3 bases and J by 8 bases, with 10 bases between them. CDR3 DNA (partial): TGCAGCGTTGAGGGGCCATCTGGGGAG. It codes for CSVEGPSGE. The whole CDR3 reads CSVEGPSGELFF.

Comment on this clone: The missing CDR3 end, 3 residues past where the read stops, is filled in from the germline J gene. J is TRBJ1-2 and V is TRBV7-9, with 8 bases matching TRBD1. Germline CDR1 and CDR2: SEHNR and FQNEAQ (reference sequence). The CDR3 contains 15 residues. V trimming: 1 base; J trimming: 2 bases; junction bases outside the gene matches: 3. The CDR3 DNA, read in part, is TGTGCCAGCAGCTTAGGGACAGGGCGAAACTATGGC. It is translated as CASSLGTGRNYG. The whole CDR3 protein reads CASSLGTGRNYGYTF.

The sequenced part of the CDR3 DNA is TGTGCCTGGAGTCGCAGCGGGGAG. It specifies CAWSRSGE. The CDR3 in full is CAWSRSGELFF. The V call is TRBV30, the J call TRBJ2-2; the D is unclear. The read stops 3 residues short of the end of the CDR3; the missing end is completed from the germline J gene. V gave up 2 bases and J gave up 7 bases, with 5 bases separating them. The CDR3 runs to 11 residues. Per the germline V gene, CDR1 is GTSNPN and CDR2 is SVGIG (reference sequence). The full variable domain, in which reference TRBV30 and TRBJ2-2 provide the parts outside the CDR3, is SQTIHQWPATLVQPVGSPLSLECTVEGTSNPNLYWYRQAAGRGLQLLFYSVGIGQISSEVPQNLSASRPQDRQFILSSKKLLLSDSGFYLCAWSRSGELFFGEGSRLTVL.

Of note for this clone: The read halts 3 residues ahead of the CDR3 end, with the missing end drawn from the germline J gene. The J gene is TRBJ2-7, the V gene TRBV19; D gene unclear. Germline V gene sequence: CDR1 LNHDA, CDR2 SQIVND (reference sequence). There are 13 residues in the CDR3. V was cut by 9 bases and J by 2 bases, with 14 bases left in between. The sequenced part of the CDR3 DNA is TGTGCCAGCTCCGGTCCAGGCGCCTACGAG. It codes for CASSGPGAYE. The complete CDR3 protein is CASSGPGAYEQYF.

Comments on this clone: The read halts 3 residues ahead of the CDR3 end, with the missing end drawn from the germline J gene. This rearrangement joins TRBV19 to TRBJ1-5; D is possibly TRBD1 (6 bases). CDR3 length: 15 amino acids. The germline V gene has CDR1 LNHDA and CDR2 SQIVND (reference sequence). The V and J ends lost 5 bases and 7 bases respectively, with 18 bases between them. The CDR3 spells CASSFLDRQGQPQHF. CDR3 DNA (partial): TGTGCCAGTAGTTTTTTAGACAGGCAGGGGCAGCCC.